The 27 T cell receptor beta chains below were found in one sample sequenced in a study of breast tumors, draining lymph nodes, adjacent tissues. Breast cancer patients provided tissue from their axillary draining lymph nodes. TCRdb called the multiplex PCR reads again in MiXCR, with one record for every CDR3 protein. The sample lists 100,000 or so distinct CDR3 sequences; 21% were seen once. Sequencing used axillary lymph node tissue. The origin of the receptors is a female donor with breast cancer. Some clones in this sample may be carry-over from other donors' samples.

The chain uses TRBV28 and TRBJ1-6, with D uncertain. The ends were cut back, 6 bases at V and 0 bases at J, with 3 bases in the middle. Germline V lookup: CDR1 MDHEN, CDR2 SYDVKM. The CDR3 length is 13 residues. CDR3 protein: CASRASYNSPLHF. In nucleotides, the CDR3 is TGTGCCAGCAGGGCCTCCTATAATTCACCCCTCCACTTT.

This clonotype was detected many times. The chain carries TRBV4-1 and TRBJ2-5, with TRBD2 matching 14 bases. The CDR3 has 18 amino acids. With V trimmed by 2 bases and J by 0 bases, 5 bases remained unmatched. Germline assignment: CDR1 MGHRA and CDR2 YSYEKL. The CDR3 coding sequence is TGCGCCAGCAGCCAACGACTAGCGGGGGGGCCTGACCAAGAGACCCAGTACTTC. Translating gives CASSQRLAGGPDQETQYF.

This clonotype was recorded many times. The chain links TRBV11-1 to TRBJ2-6; D possibly corresponds to TRBD2 (7 bases). Trimming stripped 2 bases from V and 12 bases from J, with 11 bases between. This CDR3 region has 13 residues. Germline V gene sequence: CDR1 SGHAT, CDR2 FQDESV (reference sequence). The CDR3 protein is CASSLRGGAVLTF. In DNA form, the CDR3 reads TGTGCCAGCAGCTTAAGAGGGGGGGCCGTCCTGACTTTC.

This clonotype was seen ten or more times. The V gene is TRBV5-1, the J gene TRBJ2-3; D tentatively reads TRBD1 or TRBD2 (8 bases each). Germline loops: CDR1 SGHRS, CDR2 YFSETQ. The V end was cut by 0 bases, the J end by 3 bases, with 23 bases between. This CDR3 spans 19 amino acids. CDR3 nucleotides: TGCGCCAGCAGCTTGGGGCCGATGGGTAGCGGGACAGGTACAGATACGCAGTATTTT. It translates to CASSLGPMGSGTGTDTQYF. Complete variable domain (other parts from reference TRBV5-1 and TRBJ2-3): KAGVTQTPRYLIKTRGQQVTLSCSPISGHRSVSWYQQTPGQGLQFLFEYFSETQRNKGNFPGRFSGRQFSNSRSEMNVSTLELGDSALYLCASSLGPMGSGTGTDTQYFGPGTRLTVL.

As concerns this clonotype: One end of the junction fails to match germline, which may point to a read error. The V gene is TRBV7-3, the J gene TRBJ1-6, with a weak D call TRBD1 (6 bases). Germline V gene data show CDR1 as SGHTA and CDR2 as FQGTGA. The CDR3 consists of 15 residues. The CDR3 here is CASSLIGQSAPPLHF. Written as DNA, the CDR3 is TGTGCCAGCAGTTTAATAGGACAGAGCGCTCCACCCCTCCACTTT.

Remarks on this clonotype: Possible read error: a much larger clone is one base away. The gene calls are TRBV28 and TRBJ2-7; 9 bases match TRBD1. V trimming: 10 bases; J trimming: 7 bases; junction bases outside the gene matches: 17. Germline V CDR1 and CDR2: MDHEN, SYDVKM. This CDR3 is 15 amino acids long. DNA for the CDR3: TGTGCCAACACCTCACAGGGGGCTTATTATTCAGAGCAGTACTTC. This gives the protein CANTSQGAYYSEQYF. The variable domain in full, with the rest retrieved from reference TRBV28 and TRBJ2-7, is DVKVTQSSRYLVKRTGEKVFLECVQDMDHENMFWYRQDPGLGLRLIYFSYDVKMKEKGDIPEGYSVSREKKERFSLILESASTNQTSMYLCANTSQGAYYSEQYFGPGTRLTVT.

This clonotype was counted many times. DNA of the CDR3: TGCAGTGCTCCGCCCCGGCTCGGCCCCAACGAGCAGTACTTC. Translating it yields CSAPPRLGPNEQYF. V usage is TRBV20-1 and J usage is TRBJ2-7; D is uncertain. CDR1 DFQATT and CDR2 SNEGSKA come from the germline V gene (reference sequence). Trimming removed 5 bases from V and 5 bases from J, with 19 bases in between. The CDR3 has 14 amino acids.

This clonotype appeared once. This could be a read error, since a much larger clone is one nucleotide away. Here the CDR3 omits its conserved ending phenylalanine or tryptophan, so a read error is the likely source. J is TRBJ1-5 and V is TRBV2; D perhaps matches TRBD1 (5 bases). Germline lookup yields CDR1 SNHLY and CDR2 FYNNEI. The V gene lost 2 bases and the J gene lost 4 bases, with 9 bases spanning the gap. This CDR3 comprises 14 residues. The CDR3 nucleotides are TGTGCCAGCAGTGAATCAGGGCAGAATCAGCCCCAGCATCTT. Residues: CASSESGQNQPQHL.

This clonotype was counted only a few times. This chain joins TRBV30 and TRBJ1-4; the D is unclear. Germline loops: CDR1 GTSNPN, CDR2 SVGIG (reference sequence). This CDR3 is 11 amino acids long. Trimming stripped 5 bases from V and 5 bases from J, with 6 bases between. The CDR3 spells CAWLRNEKLFF. The CDR3 DNA is TGTGCCTGGTTACGGAATGAAAAACTGTTTTTT.

This clonotype was detected ten times or more. The chain has TRBV7-2 and TRBJ2-7; possibly TRBD1 for D (6 bases). From germline, CDR1 is SGHTA and CDR2 FQGNSA. V dropped 1 base and J dropped 3 bases, with 10 bases sitting between them. This CDR3 has 14 residues. The CDR3 loop is CASSLGAGVYEQYF. For the CDR3, the DNA is TGTGCCAGCAGCTTAGGGGCAGGGGTCTACGAGCAGTACTTC.

This clonotype occurred many times. The chain recombines TRBV9 with TRBJ2-1; D is perhaps TRBD1 (5 bases). The CDR3 contains 16 residues. The germline V gene encodes CDR1 SGDLS and CDR2 YYNGEE. Trimming cost V 0 bases and J 7 bases, with 17 bases left between them. The CDR3 loop is CASSVGLGALGNEQFF. In DNA, the CDR3 is TGTGCCAGCAGCGTAGGGCTAGGGGCTCTTGGGAATGAGCAGTTCTTC.

As to this clonotype: This could be a read error, since a much larger clone is one nucleotide away. The V call is TRBV28, the J call TRBJ2-7; the D gene is possibly TRBD2 (5 bases). The germline V gene has CDR1 MDHEN and CDR2 SYDVKM. The CDR3 loop spans 14 amino acids. The CDR3 loop is CAGRLATRSYEQYF. As DNA, the CDR3 is TGTGCCGGCAGATTAGCGACCAGATCCTACGAGCAGTACTTC.

At least ten counts were recorded for this clonotype. This chain links TRBV5-8 with TRBJ2-7; no reliable D call. The germline CDR1 and CDR2 sequences are SGHTS and YDEGEE. The ends were cut back, 5 bases at V and 0 bases at J, with 9 bases in the middle. This CDR3 has 13 residues. The CDR3 coding sequence is TGTGCCAGCAGAAACATACCCTCCTACGAGCAGTACTTC. This encodes CASRNIPSYEQYF. The whole variable domain, filled in from reference TRBV5-8 and TRBJ2-7, reads EAGVTQSPTHLIKTRGQQATLRCSPISGHTSVYWYQQALGLGLQFLLWYDEGEERNRGNFPPRFSGRQFPNYSSELNVNALELEDSALYLCASRNIPSYEQYFGPGTRLTVT.

The sample holds many counts of this clonotype. The chain has TRBV2 and TRBJ2-5; the D gene is possibly TRBD2 (5 bases). The CDR3 is made up of 12 amino acids. In germline, CDR1 is SNHLY, CDR2 FYNNEI. V gave up 7 bases and J gave up 0 bases, with 6 bases separating them. In DNA form, the CDR3 reads TGTGCCAGCAAACTAGACCAAGAGACCCAGTACTTC. Translation gives CASKLDQETQYF. Full variable domain (rest looked up from reference TRBV2 and TRBJ2-5): EPEVTQTPSHQVTQMGQEVILRCVPISNHLYFYWYRQILGQKVEFLVSFYNNEISEKSEIFDDQFSVERPDGSNFTLKIRSTKLEDSAMYFCASKLDQETQYFGPGTRLLVL.

This clonotype was observed many times. The chain employs TRBV2 and TRBJ2-6; 8 positions agree with TRBD1. Trimming cost V 8 bases and J 2 bases; bases outside gene matches: 5. This CDR3 spans 15 amino acids. Germline CDR1 and CDR2: SNHLY and FYNNEI. CDR3 DNA sequence: TGTGCCAGCGGGACAGGACAAGCTGGGGCCAACGTCCTGACTTTC. Translating it yields CASGTGQAGANVLTF.

This clonotype was counted ten times or more. The gene calls are TRBV24-1 and TRBJ2-2; no firm D call. Germline assignment: CDR1 KGHDR and CDR2 SFDVKD. The V end was cut by 5 bases, the J end by 1 base, with 7 bases between. The CDR3 length is 14 residues. CDR3 amino acids: CATSGGMNTGELFF. CDR3 sequence (DNA): TGTGCCACCAGTGGGGGAATGAACACCGGGGAGCTGTTTTTT.

This clonotype was seen at least ten times. V usage is TRBV5-1 and J usage is TRBJ2-5, with D possibly matching TRBD1 (5 bases). Per the germline V gene, CDR1 is SGHRS and CDR2 is YFSETQ. The V and J ends lost 4 bases and 6 bases respectively, with 10 bases between them. The CDR3 has 12 amino acids. The CDR3 loop reads CASSEGVQTQYF. The CDR3 coding sequence is TGCGCCAGCAGCGAAGGGGTCCAGACCCAGTACTTC.

Many counts were recorded for this clonotype. The chain employs TRBV7-2 and TRBJ2-1; D may be TRBD2 (7 bases). Per germline, CDR1 SGHTA and CDR2 FQGNSA. CDR3 length: 15 residues. Trimming took off 5 bases at V and 10 bases at J, with 21 bases between the two ends. DNA for the CDR3: TGTGCCAGCAGCCCCACCGCCACACAGGGAGGGGAGCAGTTCTTC. Translating gives CASSPTATQGGEQFF.

This clonotype was counted many times. The V gene is TRBV9, the J gene TRBJ1-3; no reliable D call. V was trimmed by 3 bases and J by 0 bases, leaving 10 bases between them. The CDR3 is 15 residues long. Germline V gives CDR1 SGDLS, CDR2 YYNGEE. The CDR3 DNA is TGTGCCAGCAGCGAGTACGGAAACTCTGGAAACACCATATATTTT. This sequence encodes CASSEYGNSGNTIYF.

This clonotype was detected ten times or more. V and J are TRBV6-1 and TRBJ2-7; D unresolved. The CDR3 length is 16 residues. The V end was cut by 6 bases, the J end by 0 bases, with 18 bases between. Germline V gives CDR1 MNHNS, CDR2 SASEGT. The CDR3 DNA follows: TGTGCCAGCAGGATTTCCCTATACGGCGCCTCCTACGAGCAGTACTTC. This sequence encodes CASRISLYGASYEQYF.

This clonotype has a count of ten or more. The chain uses TRBV13 and TRBJ2-1; D is possibly TRBD2 (5 bases). Trimming shortened V by 10 bases and J by 3 bases, and 13 bases separated the two germline ends. Germline CDR1 and CDR2: PRHDT and FYEKMQ (reference sequence). CDR3 length: 13 residues. CDR3 sequence: CATFSAYYNEQFF. The CDR3, as DNA: TGTGCCACCTTTAGCGCTTACTACAATGAGCAGTTCTTC.

This clonotype showed up many times. The genes are TRBV5-1 and TRBJ2-2, with a weak D call TRBD1 (6 bases). Deletions cut 6 bases from V and 2 bases from J, with 14 bases between. From germline, CDR1 is SGHRS and CDR2 YFSETQ. CDR3 length equals 15 residues. The CDR3 loop reads CASMGRTDNTGELFF. The CDR3 region has the DNA TGCGCCAGCATGGGCCGGACAGACAACACCGGGGAGCTGTTTTTT. Supplemented by reference TRBV5-1 and TRBJ2-2, the full variable domain reads KAGVTQTPRYLIKTRGQQVTLSCSPISGHRSVSWYQQTPGQGLQFLFEYFSETQRNKGNFPGRFSGRQFSNSRSEMNVSTLELGDSALYLCASMGRTDNTGELFFGEGSRLTVL.

This clonotype was counted ten times or more. The rearrangement uses TRBV5-1 and TRBJ2-5; 7 positions match TRBD2. This CDR3 is 15 amino acids long. The J segment lost 5 bases and the V segment lost 3 bases, leaving 10 bases of the junction unmatched. Germline-derived CDR1 and CDR2 are SGHRS and YFSETQ. The CDR3 bases are TGCGCCAGCAGCTACAGTGGGGGGGATGGGGAGACCCAGTACTTC. Its translation is CASSYSGGDGETQYF.

This clonotype was observed a handful of times. The chain combines TRBV9 with TRBJ2-2; either TRBD1 or TRBD2 may fit D (5 bases each). Germline-derived CDR1 and CDR2 are SGDLS and YYNGEE. Trimming left V 3 bases short and J 1 base short, with 16 bases between. CDR3 length equals 17 residues. CDR3: CASSALGATKNTGELFF. CDR3 bases: TGTGCCAGCAGCGCCCTCGGGGCGACAAAGAACACCGGGGAGCTGTTTTTT.

This clonotype was counted at least ten times. The chain joins TRBV12-3 or TRBV12-4 to TRBJ1-2; 7 nucleotides agree with TRBD1. The CDR3 has 12 amino acids. With V trimmed by 6 bases and J by 4 bases, 2 bases remained unmatched. This CDR3 reads CASRTGAYGYTF. The CDR3 nucleotides are TGTGCCAGCAGAACAGGGGCCTATGGCTACACCTTC.

On this clonotype itself: This sequence may be a read error, since a much larger clone differs from it by one base. V gene TRBV2 combines with J gene TRBJ2-2; 7 bases align to TRBD1. Germline V CDR1 and CDR2: SNHLY, FYNNEI. The CDR3 sequence is 14 residues long. The CDR3 region has the DNA TGTGACAGCAGCCCGACAGGGCGAACCGGGGAGCTGTTTTTT. Its protein is CDSSPTGRTGELFF.

This clonotype was counted at least ten times. The chain employs TRBV20-1 and TRBJ2-2; 12 bases are shared with TRBD1. V trimming: 6 bases; J trimming: 4 bases; junction bases outside the gene matches: 15. CDR3 length equals 18 residues. From germline, CDR1 is DFQATT and CDR2 SNEGSKA (reference sequence). The CDR3 sequence is CSAPAAPGQGAPTGELFF. The CDR3 DNA reads TGCAGTGCGCCCGCAGCCCCGGGACAGGGGGCGCCCACCGGGGAGCTGTTTTTT.